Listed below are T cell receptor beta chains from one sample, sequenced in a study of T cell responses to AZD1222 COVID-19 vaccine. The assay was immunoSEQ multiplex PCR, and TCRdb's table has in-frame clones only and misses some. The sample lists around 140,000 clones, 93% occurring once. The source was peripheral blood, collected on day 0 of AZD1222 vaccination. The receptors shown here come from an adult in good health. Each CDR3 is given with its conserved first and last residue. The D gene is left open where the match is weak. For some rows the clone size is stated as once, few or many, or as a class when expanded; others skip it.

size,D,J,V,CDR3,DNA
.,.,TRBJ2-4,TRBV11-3,CASSHIRQLQYF,TGTGCCAGCAGCCATATAAGACAATTACAGTACTTC
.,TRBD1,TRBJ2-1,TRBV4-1,CASSHPRGMTYNEQFF,TGCGCCAGCAGCCACCCCAGGGGGATGACCTACAATGAGCAGTTCTTC
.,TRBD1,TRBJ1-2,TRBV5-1,CASSEAGQVHYGYTF,TGCGCCAGCAGCGAAGCCGGACAGGTTCACTATGGCTACACCTTC
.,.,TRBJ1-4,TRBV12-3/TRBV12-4,CASSFRGSEKLFF,TGTGCCAGCAGTTTCAGGGGTAGTGAAAAACTGTTTTTT
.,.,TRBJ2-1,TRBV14,CASSQDHRLNEQFF,TGTGCCAGCAGCCAAGATCACCGACTCAATGAGCAGTTCTTC
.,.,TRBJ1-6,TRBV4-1,CASSLPLHF,TGCGCCAGCAGCCTCCCCCTCCACTTT
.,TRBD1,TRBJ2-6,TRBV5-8,CASSTGTGAIGANVLTF,TGTGCCAGCAGCACCGGGACAGGGGCAATCGGGGCCAACGTCCTGACTTTC
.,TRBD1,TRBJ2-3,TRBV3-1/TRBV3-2,CASSPIQGAGTDTQYF,TGTGCCAGCAGCCCGATACAGGGGGCCGGCACAGATACGCAGTATTTT
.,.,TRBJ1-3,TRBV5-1,CASSLAGSGNTIYF,TGCGCCAGCAGCTTGGCAGGCTCTGGAAACACCATATATTTT
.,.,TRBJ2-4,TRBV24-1,CATSDLGSFGAKNIQYF,TGTGCCACCAGTGATTTGGGGAGCTTCGGGGCCAAAAACATTCAGTACTTC
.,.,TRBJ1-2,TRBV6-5,CASSFLNNYGYTF,TGTGCCAGCAGCTTTCTGAATAACTATGGCTACACCTTC
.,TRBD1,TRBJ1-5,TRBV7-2,CASSPLGTGGGQPQHF,TGTGCCAGCAGCCCCCTGGGGACAGGGGGTGGTCAGCCCCAGCATTTT
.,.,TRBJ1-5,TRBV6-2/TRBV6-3,CASCYSPDRGQPQHF,TGTGCCAGCTGTTACTCCCCCGACCGGGGTCAGCCCCAGCATTTT
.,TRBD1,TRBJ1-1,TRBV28,CASDQQGNSPEAFF,TGTGCCAGCGATCAACAGGGGAATTCTCCTGAAGCTTTCTTT
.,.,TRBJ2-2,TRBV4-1,CASSQVRAGSVTGELFF,TGCGCCAGCAGCCAAGTAAGGGCAGGGTCGGTTACCGGGGAGCTGTTTTTT
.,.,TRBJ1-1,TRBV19,CASNEWPPGAEAFF,TGTGCCAGTAATGAGTGGCCTCCCGGCGCTGAAGCTTTCTTT
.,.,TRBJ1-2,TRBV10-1,CASSESSRNYGYTF,TGCGCCAGCAGTGAGTCATCCCGGAACTATGGCTACACCTTC
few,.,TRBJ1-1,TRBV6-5,CASSYSGQITEAFF,TGTGCCAGCAGTTACTCTGGACAGATCACTGAAGCTTTCTTT
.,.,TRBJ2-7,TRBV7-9,CASSLEALGSSYEQYF,TGTGCCAGCAGCTTAGAAGCTCTGGGGTCCTCCTACGAGCAGTACTTC
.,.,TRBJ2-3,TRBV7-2,CASSVRKRHTDTQYF,TGTGCCAGCAGCGTCCGTAAACGCCACACAGATACGCAGTATTTT
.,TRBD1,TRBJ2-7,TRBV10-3,CAMATGTGGGEQYF,TGTGCCATGGCGACCGGGACAGGGGGGGGCGAGCAGTACTTC
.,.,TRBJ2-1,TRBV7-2,CASTPKAGSYNEQFF,TGTGCCAGCACCCCGAAGGCAGGGTCCTACAATGAGCAGTTCTTC
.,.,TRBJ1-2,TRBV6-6,CASSYLDSYYGYTF,TGTGCCAGCAGTTACTTGGACAGCTACTATGGCTACACCTTC
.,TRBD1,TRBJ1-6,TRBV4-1,CASSQELRGTGLLPRRNSPLHF,TGCGCCAGCAGCCAAGAACTACGTGGGACAGGGCTTCTCCCTAGACGTAATTCACCCCTCCACTTT
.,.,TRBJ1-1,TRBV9,CASSVSGSPGGEAFF,TGTGCCAGCAGCGTATCCGGCTCCCCGGGGGGTGAAGCTTTCTTT
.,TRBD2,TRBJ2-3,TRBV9,CASSVGGDTDTQYF,TGTGCCAGCAGCGTGGGGGGGGACACAGATACGCAGTATTTT
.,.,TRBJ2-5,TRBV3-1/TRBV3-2,CASSQTGWEGARETQYF,TGTGCCAGCAGCCAGACCGGTTGGGAGGGGGCTAGGGAGACCCAGTACTTC
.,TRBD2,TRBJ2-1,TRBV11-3,CASSLAGGDEQFF,TGTGCCAGCAGCTTAGCTGGGGGGGATGAGCAGTTCTTC
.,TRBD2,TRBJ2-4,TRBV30,CAWGLAGGNIQYF,TGTGCCTGGGGGCTAGCGGGGGGGAACATTCAGTACTTC
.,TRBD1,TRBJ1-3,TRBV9,CASSARQGYGNTIYF,TGTGCCAGCAGCGCGCGACAGGGTTATGGAAACACCATATATTTT
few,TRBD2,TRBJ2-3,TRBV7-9,CASSFNLAGGITDTQYF,TGTGCCAGCAGCTTCAATCTAGCGGGGGGGATAACAGATACGCAGTATTTT
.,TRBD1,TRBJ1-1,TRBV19,CASSRDRLNTEAFF,TGTGCCAGTAGCCGGGACAGGCTGAACACTGAAGCTTTCTTT
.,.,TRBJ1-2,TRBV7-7,CASSLAGAHRYGYTF,TGTGCTAGCAGCTTGGCAGGGGCGCACCGCTATGGCTACACCTTC
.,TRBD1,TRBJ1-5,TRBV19,CASSSHGTGARNQPQHF,TGTGCCAGTAGCTCCCATGGGACAGGGGCCCGCAATCAGCCCCAGCATTTT
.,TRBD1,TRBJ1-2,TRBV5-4,CASSLRQGGPGDYGYTF,TGTGCCAGCAGCTTACGACAGGGAGGGCCGGGAGACTATGGCTACACCTTC
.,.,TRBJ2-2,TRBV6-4,CASRDRNTGELFF,TGTGCCAGCAGGGACAGGAACACCGGGGAGCTGTTTTTT
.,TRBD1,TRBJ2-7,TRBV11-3,CASSLDTGQGTAEQYF,TGTGCCAGCAGCTTAGATACGGGGCAGGGGACAGCCGAGCAGTACTTC
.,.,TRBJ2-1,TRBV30,CAWSSSGLYNEQFF,TGTGCCTGGAGTTCTTCAGGGCTTTACAATGAGCAGTTCTTC
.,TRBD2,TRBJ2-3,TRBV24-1,CATSDPPSGRGGGPGTDTQYF,TGTGCCACCAGTGACCCCCCCTCTGGACGCGGGGGAGGTCCCGGCACAGATACGCAGTATTTT
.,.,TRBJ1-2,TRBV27,CASSLSQGRYGYTF,TGTGCCAGCAGTTTATCCCAGGGTCGCTATGGCTACACCTTC
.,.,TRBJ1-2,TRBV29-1,CSVWYRNYGYTF,TGCAGCGTATGGTACCGGAACTATGGCTACACCTTC
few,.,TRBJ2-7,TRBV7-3,CASSLSPTYEQYF,TGTGCCAGCAGCTTATCCCCAACCTACGAGCAGTACTTC
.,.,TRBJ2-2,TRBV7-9,CASSSRLVDTGELFF,TGTGCCAGCAGCTCCCGACTAGTAGACACCGGGGAGCTGTTTTTT
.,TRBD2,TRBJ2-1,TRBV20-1,CSASRSGGVYNEQFF,TGCAGTGCTAGTCGAAGCGGGGGGGTTTACAATGAGCAGTTCTTC
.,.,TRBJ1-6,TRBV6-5,CASGRGYSPLHF,TGTGCCAGCGGCAGGGGTTATTCACCCCTCCACTTT
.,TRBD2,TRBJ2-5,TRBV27,CASSLVGASGLGGTQYF,TGTGCCAGCAGTTTGGTAGGGGCTAGCGGACTAGGAGGGACCCAGTACTTC
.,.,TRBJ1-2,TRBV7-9,CASSRGVVNDYGYTF,TGTGCCAGCAGCCGAGGGGTGGTAAATGACTATGGCTACACCTTC
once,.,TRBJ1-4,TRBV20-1,CSARGAGAVVF,TGCAGTGCTAGAGGGGCAGGGGCGGTGGTTTTT
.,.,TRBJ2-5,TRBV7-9,CASSLGPASGETQYF,TGTGCCAGCAGCTTAGGTCCGGCTTCAGGGGAGACCCAGTACTTC